Shown below are 27 T cell receptor beta chains from a single sample sequenced in a study of T cells in Graves' hyperthyroidism and ophthalmopathy. Amplification yielded TCR beta CDR3 regions, with RNA transcripts as the source. HTBI primers were employed in a first-round RT-PCR of the TCR CDR3. TCRdb re-called the multiplex PCR reads with MiXCR, one entry per CDR3 protein. The table lists more than 350,000 distinct CDR3 sequences, around 13% of them singletons. The sequenced material came from blood. The receptors were gathered from a woman younger than 45 with Graves' ophthalmopathy.

This clonotype came up a few times. The gene calls are TRBV29-1 and TRBJ1-4; tentative D call: TRBD1 (5 bases). Germline V gives CDR1 SQVTM, CDR2 ANQGSEA. Trimming stripped 8 bases from V and 0 bases from J, with 13 bases between. There are 14 residues in the CDR3. CDR3 residues: CSICGAATNEKLFF. CDR3 bases: TGCAGCATCTGCGGGGCAGCAACTAATGAAAAACTGTTTTTT.

This chain uses TRBV7-9 with TRBJ2-1, with D possibly being TRBD1 or TRBD2 (6 bases each). Between the trimmed V and J ends, which lost 5 bases and 7 bases, there was a span of 15 bases. The germline V gene has CDR1 SEHNR and CDR2 FQNEAQ (reference sequence). The CDR3 has 14 amino acids. CDR3: CASSTKGGPNEQFF. The CDR3 nucleotides read TGTGCCAGCAGCACCAAGGGGGGCCCGAATGAGCAGTTCTTC.

The chain links TRBV11-2 to TRBJ2-1; 15 bases match TRBD2. This CDR3 has 16 amino acids. Germline V lookup: CDR1 SGHAT, CDR2 FQNNGV. The V gene end was trimmed by 3 bases and the J gene end by 8 bases; junction bases not matched to a gene: 5. CDR3: CASSLGLAGGLDEQFF. CDR3 nucleotide sequence: TGTGCCAGCAGCTTGGGACTAGCGGGGGGTCTCGATGAGCAGTTCTTC.

The CDR3 bases are TGTGCCAGCAGGAACGGACTACAGTCAGATACGCAGTATTTT. Its protein product is CASRNGLQSDTQYF. V gene TRBV6-1 combines with J gene TRBJ2-3; D may be TRBD2 (6 bases). V was clipped by 6 bases and J by 4 bases, with 14 bases between them. Germline V lookup: CDR1 MNHNS, CDR2 SASEGT. This CDR3 spans 14 amino acids.

This clonotype showed up just a few times. The V and J genes are TRBV4-1 and TRBJ2-2; D may match TRBD1 or TRBD2 (7 bases each). Germline V gene lookup returns CDR1 MGHRA and CDR2 YSYEKL. This CDR3 has 16 amino acids. The V and J ends lost 1 base and 8 bases respectively, with 17 bases between them. Here the CDR3 DNA reads TGCGCCAGCAGCCAAGCAGGGGGGGGCCCCGCAGGGGAGCTGTTTTTT. Amino acids: CASSQAGGGPAGELFF.

This clonotype occurred many times. The chain recombines TRBV7-8 with TRBJ2-1; D uncertain. Trimming stripped 5 bases from V and 5 bases from J, with 16 bases between. CDR3 length equals 15 residues. Germline CDR1 is SGHVS and CDR2 is FQNEAQ. Here the CDR3 DNA reads TGTGCCAGCAGCCCCCGATTCTTGTTGGACAATGAGCAGTTCTTC. This translates into CASSPRFLLDNEQFF.

This clonotype was picked up a small number of times. The genes are TRBV7-3 and TRBJ2-5, with 11 bases fitting TRBD2. Germline V gene data show CDR1 as SGHTA and CDR2 as FQGTGA. V lost 0 bases, J lost 5 bases, and 5 bases stayed unmatched. The CDR3 length is 16 residues. CDR3: CASSLTSGGALETQYF. The DNA for the CDR3 is TGTGCCAGCAGCTTAACTAGCGGGGGGGCCTTGGAGACCCAGTACTTC.

This clonotype was observed many times. The V call is TRBV6-1, the J call TRBJ1-5; perhaps TRBD1 as D (5 bases). V was cut by 0 bases and J by 5 bases, with 11 bases left in between. CDR1 is MNHNS and CDR2 is SASEGT in the germline V gene. This CDR3 contains 15 residues. This chain's CDR3 is CASSEAPGGDQPQHF. CDR3 nucleotide sequence: TGTGCCAGCAGTGAAGCTCCTGGGGGGGATCAGCCCCAGCATTTT.

This chain links TRBV15 with TRBJ2-7; 9 nucleotides agree with TRBD1. CDR1 and CDR2 from the germline V gene are LNHNV and YYDKDF (reference sequence). With 3 bases clipped from V and 6 bases from J, the junction kept 6 bases outside the gene matches. The CDR3 length is 14 residues. CDR3 in DNA: TGTGCCACCAGCAGGTTGGGACAGGGTTCCGAGCAGTACTTC. As protein: CATSRLGQGSEQYF. Variable domain in full (rest from reference TRBV15 and TRBJ2-7): DAMVIQNPRYQVTQFGKPVTLSCSQTLNHNVMYWYQQKSSQAPKLLFHYYDKDFNNEADTPDNFQSRRPNTSFCFLDIRSPGLGDTAMYLCATSRLGQGSEQYFGPGTRLTVT.

This clonotype has a count of ten or more. An end of the junction does not agree with germline; a read error may underlie this. The V call is TRBV20-1, the J call TRBJ2-7, with 10 nucleotides matching TRBD1. The CDR3 is 14 residues long. CDR1 is DFQATT and CDR2 is SNEGSKA in the germline V gene (reference sequence). CDR3 loop: CSARATGGSHEQYF. The CDR3 nucleotides are TGCAGTGCTAGAGCGACAGGGGGCTCCCACGAGCAGTACTTC.

The gene calls are TRBV14 and TRBJ1-2; 8 positions match TRBD1. Germline V gene data show CDR1 as SGHDN and CDR2 as FVKESK. This CDR3 contains 15 residues. Trimming at V came to 2 bases and at J to 4 bases, leaving 6 bases not matched to a gene. The CDR3 here is CASSQNPDRVYGYTF. CDR3 in DNA: TGTGCCAGCAGCCAAAACCCGGACAGGGTCTATGGCTACACCTTC. Looking up the rest from reference TRBV14 and TRBJ1-2 gives the full variable domain: EAGVTQFPSHSVIEKGQTVTLRCDPISGHDNLYWYRRVMGKEIKFLLHFVKESKQDESGMPNNRFLAERTGGTYSTLKVQPAELEDSGVYFCASSQNPDRVYGYTFGSGTRLTVV.

The chain links TRBV6-2 or TRBV6-3 to TRBJ2-2; tentative D call: TRBD2 (6 bases). Trimming left V 8 bases short and J 2 bases short, with 12 bases between. The CDR3 extends over 14 amino acids. CDR1 MNHEY and CDR2 SVGEGT come from the germline V gene. The CDR3 loop reads CASGPGLNTGELFF. CDR3 nucleotide sequence: TGTGCCAGCGGTCCGGGACTCAACACCGGGGAGCTGTTTTTT.

Note on this clonotype: Possible read error: a much larger clone is one base away. As the CDR3 is not closed by the conserved phenylalanine or tryptophan, this likely results from a read error. The gene calls are TRBV28 and TRBJ1-5; no definite D call. CDR3 length equals 12 residues. V was trimmed by 10 bases and J by 7 bases, leaving 14 bases between them. Germline-derived CDR1 and CDR2 are MDHEN and SYDVKM. CDR3 sequence reads: CATTWGRQPQHL. The CDR3 DNA follows: TGTGCCACAACTTGGGGTCGGCAGCCCCAGCATCTT.

This clonotype was observed a few times. V is TRBV27 and J is TRBJ2-2, with a weak D call TRBD2 (7 bases). This CDR3 contains 15 residues. The V end was cut by 2 bases, the J end by 4 bases, with 11 bases between. In germline, CDR1 is MNHEY, CDR2 SMNVEV (reference sequence). The CDR3, as DNA: TGTGCCAGCAGTTTAAGTCGGGGGGCCACCGGGGAGCTGTTTTTT. Translated, it gives CASSLSRGATGELFF.

In this sample, this clonotype turned up many times. This chain links TRBV7-2 with TRBJ2-1; tentative D call: TRBD2 (5 bases). Looked up from germline, CDR1 is SGHTA and CDR2 is FQGNSA. Trimming pared 8 bases from V and 9 bases from J, leaving 23 bases between. The CDR3 is made up of 15 amino acids. DNA for the CDR3: TGTGCCAGCGAAACACACGGGCTAGCATCCGGTGAGCAGTTCTTC. Encoded protein: CASETHGLASGEQFF.

This clonotype occurred many times. The chain has TRBV27 and TRBJ2-7; 8 bases fit TRBD1. Germline lookup yields CDR1 MNHEY and CDR2 SMNVEV (reference sequence). V dropped 5 bases and J dropped 5; count of bases not matched to a gene: 8. The CDR3 spans 14 residues. Here the CDR3 reads CASSPADRVDEQYF. The CDR3 coding sequence is TGTGCCAGCAGTCCCGCGGACAGGGTTGACGAGCAGTACTTC.

This clonotype was observed at least ten times. This sequence joins TRBV20-1 and TRBJ2-3, with 11 bases that match TRBD2. The germline gives CDR1 DFQATT, CDR2 SNEGSKA (reference sequence). The CDR3 is made up of 16 amino acids. V gave up 4 bases and J gave up 2 bases; unmatched junction bases: 8. In DNA, the CDR3 is TGCAGTGCTACCCTAGCGGGGGGCGTAGACACAGATACGCAGTATTTT. Its protein product is CSATLAGGVDTDTQYF.

This clonotype was observed a handful of times. The rearrangement uses TRBV5-8 and TRBJ2-1; 8 bases fit TRBD2. CDR3 length: 15 residues. Germline V gives CDR1 SGHTS, CDR2 YDEGEE. V gave up 3 bases and J gave up 7 bases; unmatched junction bases: 9. The CDR3 here is CASSSNAGGGNEQFF. CDR3 DNA sequence: TGTGCCAGCAGCTCCAATGCCGGGGGGGGAAATGAGCAGTTCTTC.

Many counts were recorded for this clonotype. V gene TRBV18 combines with J gene TRBJ1-1; 7 nucleotides agree with TRBD1. Trimming at V came to 4 bases and at J to 3 bases, leaving 5 bases not matched to a gene. The CDR3 is made up of 14 amino acids. CDR1 KGHSH and CDR2 LQKENI come from the germline V gene. The CDR3 coding sequence is TGTGCCAGCTCACTAAACAGGGGATACACTGAAGCTTTCTTT. Protein: CASSLNRGYTEAFF.

V gene TRBV2 combines with J gene TRBJ2-3, with 14 positions matching TRBD2. V lost 2 bases and J lost 3; bases outside the gene matches: 7. The V gene's germline CDR1 is SNHLY and CDR2 FYNNEI. The CDR3 covers 18 residues. The CDR3 region has the DNA TGTGCCAGCAGTGAACTCCGGGGACTAGCGGGGGAGACAGATACGCAGTATTTT. This translates into CASSELRGLAGETDTQYF.

This clonotype was counted ten times or more. Written as DNA, the CDR3 is TGTGCCAGCAGCCGCCTCACTAGCGGGGGAGGTGGAGAGACCCAGTACTTC. This encodes CASSRLTSGGGGETQYF. This rearrangement joins TRBV7-2 to TRBJ2-5, with TRBD2 matching over 11 bases. CDR1 SGHTA and CDR2 FQGNSA come from the germline V gene. CDR3 length: 17 amino acids. Trimming took 5 bases from V and 4 from J; bases not matched to a gene: 12. The variable domain in full, completed from reference TRBV7-2 and TRBJ2-5, reads GAGVSQSPSNKVTEKGKDVELRCDPISGHTALYWYRQSLGQGLEFLIYFQGNSAPDKSGLPSDRFSAERTGGSVSTLTIQRTQQEDSAVYLCASSRLTSGGGGETQYFGPGTRLLVL.

The V gene is TRBV2, the J gene TRBJ2-3; no clear D. The V end was cut by 2 bases, the J end by 0 bases, with 9 bases between. The CDR3 is 15 amino acids. Germline V CDR1 and CDR2: SNHLY, FYNNEI. This CDR3 is CASSELPQSTDTQYF. The CDR3 nucleotides are TGTGCCAGCAGTGAACTCCCGCAGAGCACAGATACGCAGTATTTT.

The table lists this clonotype with many counts. The chain carries TRBV20-1 and TRBJ2-7, with 9 bases that match TRBD1. Germline V gene data show CDR1 as DFQATT and CDR2 as SNEGSKA (reference sequence). The CDR3 is made up of 15 amino acids. V gave up 3 bases and J gave up 5 bases; unmatched junction bases: 11. Here the CDR3 reads CSASPPGQGLDEQYF. CDR3 DNA sequence: TGCAGTGCTAGTCCACCGGGACAGGGTCTGGACGAGCAGTACTTC.

This clonotype appeared many times. This chain links TRBV18 with TRBJ1-3; no reliable D call. The CDR3 loop spans 15 amino acids. CDR1 and CDR2 from the germline V gene are KGHSH and LQKENI. The V end was cut by 2 bases, the J end by 0 bases, with 8 bases between. The CDR3 DNA reads TGTGCCAGCTCACCAGACCCAGTCTCTGGAAACACCATATATTTT. It translates to CASSPDPVSGNTIYF.

This clonotype came up many times. The chain carries TRBV30 and TRBJ2-2; D gene ambiguous. This CDR3 contains 14 residues. The V end was cut by 3 bases, the J end by 6 bases, with 14 bases between. Germline CDR1 reads GTSNPN; CDR2 reads SVGIG (reference sequence). The CDR3 bases are TGTGCCTGGAGCGCAATAGGAGTTCCCGGGGAGCTGTTTTTT. This codes for CAWSAIGVPGELFF.

In its sample, this clonotype was seen many times. The V gene is TRBV28, the J gene TRBJ2-3, with D possibly being TRBD1 (5 bases). The CDR3 is 13 amino acids. V shed 3 bases and J shed 6 bases, with 10 bases lying between them. CDR1 is MDHEN, CDR2 SYDVKM, per germline. CDR3 loop: CASSLTALDTQYF. The DNA of the CDR3 is TGTGCCAGCAGTTTGACAGCTCTGGATACGCAGTATTTT.

This clonotype has ten or more counts. V gene TRBV2 combines with J gene TRBJ1-6; D is perhaps TRBD1 (6 bases). CDR3 length equals 15 residues. Germline assignment: CDR1 SNHLY and CDR2 FYNNEI. Trimming shortened V by 6 bases and J by 5 bases, and 14 bases separated the two germline ends. CDR3 loop: CASRETGLDNSPLHF. As DNA, the CDR3 is TGTGCCAGCAGGGAAACAGGGTTAGATAATTCACCCCTCCACTTT.